The next 18 T cell receptor beta chains were all read from a single sample in a study of control samples from healthy donors and cancer patients. Measured with immunoSEQ multiplex PCR; TCRdb has only the in-frame clones, and not every one. The sample has about 130,000 clones, about 93% seen once. Sequenced material: PBMCs. The receptors originated from a man aged 50 to 60 with head and neck cancer.

In its sample, this clone was seen a few times. This chain joins TRBV19 and TRBJ1-1; the D is unclear. Germline V gene data show CDR1 as LNHDA and CDR2 as SQIVND (reference sequence). The CDR3 has 14 residues. V lost 4 bases to trimming and J lost 4 bases, with 13 bases between them. Here the CDR3 DNA reads TGTGCCAGTAGTACAGAGACATGGGCCACTGAAGCTTTCTTT. It is translated as CASSTETWATEAFF.

The V call is TRBV28, the J call TRBJ2-7; 12 nucleotides agree with TRBD2. The CDR3 extends over 18 amino acids. Per the germline V gene, CDR1 is MDHEN and CDR2 is SYDVKM. V shed 1 base, J shed 5 bases, and the junction held 12 bases outside the gene matches. CDR3 sequence: CASSLSLAGGRSGNEQYF. CDR3 in DNA: TGTGCCAGCAGTTTATCACTAGCGGGGGGACGGTCTGGGAACGAGCAGTACTTC.

The chain recombines TRBV19 with TRBJ1-5, with D hard to call. This CDR3 has 13 residues. The V and J ends lost 5 bases and 3 bases respectively, with 8 bases between them. Germline CDR1 reads LNHDA; CDR2 reads SQIVND (reference sequence). The CDR3 region is CASSRTINQPQHF. The CDR3 nucleotides are TGTGCCAGTAGTCGGACTATCAATCAGCCCCAGCATTTT.

The gene calls are TRBV27 and TRBJ2-1; D remains unclear. CDR1 and CDR2 from the germline V gene are MNHEY and SMNVEV (reference sequence). V was pared by 6 bases and J by 1 base, with 22 bases between. The CDR3 is made up of 18 amino acids. This CDR3 is CASSASATRSVSYNEQFF. CDR3 coding DNA: TGTGCCAGCAGCGCGAGCGCGACCCGGTCGGTATCCTACAATGAGCAGTTCTTC.

The V gene is TRBV9, the J gene TRBJ1-1; D unresolved. CDR3 length: 13 amino acids. Germline CDR1 is SGDLS and CDR2 is YYNGEE. Trimming stripped 0 bases from V and 1 base from J, with 4 bases between. The chain's CDR3 is CASSVAANTEAFF. The CDR3 coding sequence is TGTGCCAGCAGCGTAGCTGCGAACACTGAAGCTTTCTTT.

V gene TRBV7-3 combines with J gene TRBJ1-2; maybe TRBD1 (6 bases). From germline, CDR1 is SGHTA and CDR2 FQGTGA. The CDR3 sequence is 16 residues long. Trimming cost V 0 bases and J 8 bases, with 19 bases left between them. The CDR3 DNA reads TGTGCCAGCAGCTTAACGGGACTCAGGGGATCGGAAGGCTACACCTTC. It yields the protein CASSLTGLRGSEGYTF.

The V call is TRBV6-6, the J call TRBJ1-1, with D unclear. V was shortened by 3 bases and J by 0 bases, with 8 bases between the two germline ends. Germline V CDR1 and CDR2: MNHNY, SVGAGI (reference sequence). CDR3 length equals 14 residues. The CDR3 reads CASSYITMNTEAFF. The CDR3 DNA follows: TGTGCCAGCAGTTATATAACTATGAACACTGAAGCTTTCTTT.

The chain employs TRBV11-3 and TRBJ2-3; D is ambiguous. The germline V gene has CDR1 SGHNT and CDR2 YENEEA. The length of the CDR3 is 13 residues. With 5 bases removed from V and 2 bases from J, the gap between germline ends came to 8 bases. The CDR3 protein is CASSPTHTDTQYF. In DNA form, the CDR3 reads TGTGCCAGCAGCCCAACCCACACAGATACGCAGTATTTT.

This rearrangement joins TRBV9 to TRBJ1-3; possibly TRBD1 for D (5 bases). CDR1 is SGDLS, CDR2 YYNGEE, per germline. The CDR3 consists of 16 residues. V lost 3 bases and J lost 0, with 13 bases in between. CDR3 region: CASSAGGASSGNTIYF. The CDR3 DNA reads TGTGCCAGCAGCGCGGGTGGGGCCTCCTCTGGAAACACCATATATTTT. The whole variable domain, remainder taken from reference TRBV9 and TRBJ1-3, is DSGVTQTPKHLITATGQRVTLRCSPRSGDLSVYWYQQSLDQGLQFLIQYYNGEERAKGNILERFSAQQFPDLHSELNLSSLELGDSALYFCASSAGGASSGNTIYFGEGSWLTVV.

The chain employs TRBV18 and TRBJ2-7; TRBD1 or TRBD2 may be the D gene (5 bases each). Germline loops: CDR1 KGHSH, CDR2 LQKENI. V was cut by 3 bases and J by 5 bases, with 8 bases left in between. The CDR3 has 12 residues. CDR3 sequence reads: CASSPEGNEQYF. The CDR3, as DNA: TGTGCCAGCTCACCTGAGGGGAACGAGCAGTACTTC.

The gene calls are TRBV29-1 and TRBJ2-3, with D perhaps matching TRBD1 (6 bases). Germline CDR1 and CDR2: SQVTM and ANQGSEA. Between the trimmed V and J ends, which lost 3 bases and 0 bases, there was a span of 10 bases. The CDR3 contains 14 residues. This CDR3 is CSVDGRGSTDTQYF. DNA for the CDR3: TGCAGCGTTGACGGCAGGGGTAGCACAGATACGCAGTATTTT.

This clone has a handful of counts. This CDR3 reads CASSPEGARGNEQFF. The DNA for the CDR3 is TGTGCCAGCAGCCCCGAAGGGGCAAGGGGCAATGAGCAGTTCTTC. This chain uses TRBV6-5 with TRBJ2-1; D may be TRBD1 (5 bases). Trimming cost V 6 bases and J 6 bases, with 18 bases left between them. This CDR3 is 15 amino acids long. Germline loops: CDR1 MNHEY, CDR2 SVGAGI.

A word on this clone: Other DNA sequences in this sample translate to the same CDR3. This sequence joins TRBV19 and TRBJ1-3; D is perhaps TRBD1 (6 bases). The V gene's germline CDR1 is LNHDA and CDR2 SQIVND (reference sequence). Trimming removed 6 bases from V and 2 bases from J, with 8 bases in between. The CDR3 covers 13 residues. For the CDR3, the DNA is TGTGCCAGTAGCCAGGGGACTGGAAACACCATATATTTT. Translation gives CASSQGTGNTIYF.

This chain connects TRBV5-4 to TRBJ2-2, with TRBD2 identical over 8 bases. V dropped 6 bases and J dropped 5; count of bases not matched to a gene: 9. The CDR3 extends over 15 amino acids. From germline, CDR1 is SGHNT and CDR2 YYREEE (reference sequence). The CDR3 DNA sequence: TGTGCCAGCACCCCCGAGACTAGCGAGACCGGGGAGCTGTTTTTT. Protein: CASTPETSETGELFF. Drawing the rest from reference TRBV5-4 and TRBJ2-2, the complete variable domain is ETGVTQSPTHLIKTRGQQVTLRCSSQSGHNTVSWYQQALGQGPQFIFQYYREEENGRGNFPPRFSGLQFPNYSSELNVNALELDDSALYLCASTPETSETGELFFGEGSRLTVL.

The chain joins TRBV19 to TRBJ2-4; D might be TRBD1 (5 bases). The germline V gene encodes CDR1 LNHDA and CDR2 SQIVND (reference sequence). Trimming took off 5 bases at V and 1 base at J, with 12 bases between the two ends. The CDR3 sequence is 15 residues long. In nucleotides, the CDR3 is TGTGCCAGTAGTTCATGGGGCGAGGCCAAAAACATTCAGTACTTC. Protein sequence: CASSSWGEAKNIQYF.

This chain joins TRBV7-8 and TRBJ1-2, with 10 positions matching TRBD1. This CDR3 is built from 15 residues. Germline assignment: CDR1 SGHVS and CDR2 FQNEAQ. Unmatched junction bases numbered 6, after V lost 5 bases and J lost 3 bases. CDR3: CASSVDRGLDYGYTF. CDR3 DNA sequence: TGTGCCAGCAGCGTTGACAGGGGGCTAGACTATGGCTACACCTTC.

The chain uses TRBV19 and TRBJ2-7, with unresolved D. Trimming pared 1 base from V and 0 bases from J, leaving 13 bases between. The CDR3 covers 16 residues. In germline, CDR1 is LNHDA, CDR2 SQIVND (reference sequence). The CDR3, as DNA: TGTGCCAGTAGTATAGCTTGGCACCCCTCCTCCTACGAGCAGTACTTC. Protein product: CASSIAWHPSSYEQYF.

The chain links TRBV7-2 to TRBJ2-5, with 9 bases that match TRBD2. Looked up from germline, CDR1 is SGHTA and CDR2 is FQGNSA. This CDR3 comprises 17 residues. Trimming removed 5 bases from V and 6 bases from J; junction bases left unmatched: 16. CDR3 residues: CASSPFPLAGGPQTQYF. The CDR3 DNA reads TGTGCCAGCAGCCCTTTCCCCCTTGCGGGGGGGCCGCAGACCCAGTACTTC. The complete variable domain, with remaining parts taken from reference TRBV7-2 and TRBJ2-5, reads GAGVSQSPSNKVTEKGKDVELRCDPISGHTALYWYRQSLGQGLEFLIYFQGNSAPDKSGLPSDRFSAERTGGSVSTLTIQRTQQEDSAVYLCASSPFPLAGGPQTQYFGPGTRLLVL.